This T cell receptor beta chain was identified in a study of blood T cell repertoires in COVID-19. Study context: Sources were T cells, B-cell-depleted T cells, or PBMCs; the material itself was cDNA or gDNA.

Libraries were prepared by immunoSEQ multiplex PCR; TCRdb keeps only in-frame clonotypes and omits some of them. The sample consists of 220,000 or so clones, 80% of them appearing once. This CDR3 is 13 amino acids long. Germline CDR1 MNHEY, CDR2 SVGAGI. V was clipped by 5 bases and J by 2 bases, with 9 bases between them. The receptor was isolated from a woman between 70 and 85 years old with acute or convalescent COVID-19. The gene calls are TRBV6-5 and TRBJ1-1; unclear D gene. The specimen was peripheral blood. CDR3 nucleotides: TGTGCCAGCAGTATACAGCCAAACACTGAAGCTTTCTTT. Amino acids: CASSIQPNTEAFF.